These 26 T cell receptor beta chains originate from one sample sequenced in a study of read filtering for tumor transcriptome and immune sequencing (TCRdb year 2020). Reads for this sample came from an Illumina HiSeq 4000. TCR libraries were constructed from 350 to 400 ng RNA using the Immunoverse kit, and molecular barcoded adaptors covering alpha/delta and beta/gamma chains were employed. TCRdb reprocessing: public reads trimmed at Q25 with fastp, clones called with MiXCR, in-frame beta chains kept. Every distinct CDR3 protein forms one entry, paired with its most common genes and DNA. This sample comprises around 40,000 distinct CDR3 sequences, about an eighth of them detected only once. 27% of the sample lies in the top ten. The material sequenced was a population of CD138-negative cells sorted from bone marrow. The meaning of the sample's cell subset or site label: bone marrow mononuclear cells depleted of CD138+ plasma/myeloma cells by negative magnetic selection. The receptor set was obtained from a donor over 35 with multiple myeloma.

This clonotype was picked up many times. The V and J genes are TRBV28 and TRBJ1-5; TRBD1 matches at 8 bases. The CDR3 loop spans 15 amino acids. Germline CDR1 is MDHEN and CDR2 is SYDVKM. After removal of 3 bases from V and 3 bases from J, the junction contained 4 bases not matched to a gene. CDR3 sequence (DNA): TGTGCCAGCAGTTTCCGGGACAGGCCCAATCAGCCCCAGCATTTT. Protein product: CASSFRDRPNQPQHF.

In its sample, this clonotype was seen many times. CDR3 sequence reads: CASSSGYLPGLAKDEQYF. In DNA, the CDR3 is TGTGCCAGCAGTTCAGGGTATCTTCCCGGACTAGCGAAAGACGAGCAGTACTTC. The chain recombines TRBV28 with TRBJ2-7, with 9 bases identical to TRBD2. Germline V gives CDR1 MDHEN, CDR2 SYDVKM. V was clipped by 4 bases and J by 5 bases; unmatched bases: 18. The CDR3 covers 18 residues.

Remarks on this clonotype: A much larger clone lies a single base off, so this may be a read error. CDR3 sequence reads: CSIEGTDRDSYEQYF. CDR3 coding DNA: TGCAGCATTGAGGGGACGGACAGGGATTCCTACGAGCAGTACTTC. This chain joins TRBV29-1 and TRBJ2-7; TRBD1 matches 8 bases. The germline V gene encodes CDR1 SQVTM and CDR2 ANQGSEA. CDR3 length equals 15 residues.

This clonotype was observed at least ten times. The chain uses TRBV20-1 and TRBJ2-5; TRBD1 matches at 12 bases. V shed 6 bases, J shed 7 bases, and the junction held 12 bases outside the gene matches. The germline V gene has CDR1 DFQATT and CDR2 SNEGSKA (reference sequence). The CDR3 contains 15 residues. CDR3 loop: CSAPGGQGAVGTQYF. CDR3 in DNA: TGCAGTGCACCGGGGGGACAGGGGGCAGTTGGGACCCAGTACTTC.

The chain joins TRBV20-1 to TRBJ2-2, with D possibly called TRBD1 or TRBD2 (5 bases each). The germline gives CDR1 DFQATT, CDR2 SNEGSKA (reference sequence). The V and J ends lost 6 bases and 7 bases respectively, with 21 bases between them. This CDR3 is built from 15 residues. Here the CDR3 DNA reads TGCAGTGCGGGACCGGGACGGGGTAGGAGCGGGGAGCTGTTTTTT. Translated, it gives CSAGPGRGRSGELFF.

On this clonotype itself: Given a much more abundant clone one base away, this may be a read error. The chain joins TRBV5-1 to TRBJ2-5; tentatively, D is TRBD2 (6 bases). The CDR3 runs to 14 residues. From germline, CDR1 is SGHRS and CDR2 YFSETQ. The CDR3 loop is CASSGPAGAETRYF. The CDR3, as DNA: TGCGCCAGCAGCGGACCAGCGGGCGCGGAGACCCGGTACTTC.

This clonotype was seen many times. The gene calls are TRBV5-1 and TRBJ2-5, with 7 bases identical to TRBD1. The CDR3 has 14 amino acids. In germline, CDR1 is SGHRS, CDR2 YFSETQ. Trimming removed 3 bases from V and 2 bases from J; junction bases left unmatched: 4. The CDR3 sequence is CASSYGQEQETQYF. The CDR3 DNA is TGCGCCAGCAGCTACGGACAGGAACAAGAGACCCAGTACTTC. The entire variable domain, with the rest obtained from reference TRBV5-1 and TRBJ2-5, is as follows: KAGVTQTPRYLIKTRGQQVTLSCSPISGHRSVSWYQQTPGQGLQFLFEYFSETQRNKGNFPGRFSGRQFSNSRSEMNVSTLELGDSALYLCASSYGQEQETQYFGPGTRLLVL.

This clonotype is medium-sized within its sample. V and J are TRBV4-3 and TRBJ2-1, with TRBD2 identical over 8 bases. Germline loops: CDR1 LGHNA, CDR2 YSLEER. The CDR3 spans 16 residues. V shed 0 bases and J 7 bases; nucleotides not matched to a gene: 8. The CDR3 DNA sequence: TGCGCCAGCAGCCAAGATCTAGCGGGCGGTATGAATGAGCAGTTCTTC. Translation gives CASSQDLAGGMNEQFF.

This clonotype has a handful of counts. This chain links TRBV6-2 or TRBV6-3 with TRBJ2-5; D gene uncertain. From germline, CDR1 is MNHEY and CDR2 SVGEGT. V lost 7 bases, J lost 3 bases, and 15 bases lay in between. This CDR3 has 14 residues. CDR3 region: CASTGLGPEETQYF. CDR3 DNA: TGTGCCAGCACCGGCCTCGGGCCTGAAGAGACCCAGTACTTC.

This clonotype has only a few counts. Given a much more abundant clone one base away, this may be a read error. The chain is built from TRBV7-9 and TRBJ2-2; TRBD1 might be the D (6 bases). This CDR3 is 16 amino acids long. Per germline, CDR1 SEHNR and CDR2 FQNEAQ (reference sequence). V lost 7 bases and J 3 bases, leaving 18 bases between the germline ends. CDR3: CASNSQDRAYTGELFF. As DNA, the CDR3 is TGTGCCAGCAATTCCCAGGACAGAGCCTACACCGGGGAGCTGTTTTTT.

Note on this clonotype: A much more abundant neighbour one base away suggests this may be a read error. The rearrangement joins TRBV6-2 or TRBV6-3 to TRBJ2-1; 7 positions match TRBD2. The CDR3 totals 14 residues. Germline CDR1 reads MNHEY; CDR2 reads SVGEGT. This chain's CDR3 is CASSPGGSCNEQFF. The CDR3 region has the DNA TGTGCCAGCAGTCCGGGGGGATCCTGCAATGAGCAGTTCTTC.

This clonotype was counted ten times or more. V gene TRBV5-1 combines with J gene TRBJ1-1; D not resolved. Between the trimmed V and J ends, which lost 4 bases and 4 bases, there was a span of 8 bases. Looked up from germline, CDR1 is SGHRS and CDR2 is YFSETQ. The CDR3 consists of 12 residues. The CDR3 reads CASSPDFTEAFF. CDR3 bases: TGCGCCAGCAGCCCCGATTTCACTGAAGCTTTCTTT. Full variable domain (remainder filled in from reference TRBV5-1 and TRBJ1-1): KAGVTQTPRYLIKTRGQQVTLSCSPISGHRSVSWYQQTPGQGLQFLFEYFSETQRNKGNFPGRFSGRQFSNSRSEMNVSTLELGDSALYLCASSPDFTEAFFGQGTRLTVV.

This clonotype was seen a handful of times. The chain carries TRBV7-6 and TRBJ2-5; 9 bases agree with TRBD1. The CDR3 is 15 amino acids. The germline V gene has CDR1 SGHVS and CDR2 FNYEAQ. J lost 5 bases, V lost 5 bases, and 9 bases had no gene match. The CDR3 loop is CASSPTGGKEETQYF. The DNA of the CDR3 is TGTGCCAGCAGCCCAACAGGGGGCAAAGAGGAGACCCAGTACTTC.

This clonotype came up many times. The chain uses TRBV2 and TRBJ2-3; 12 nucleotides match TRBD2. The ends lost 7 bases at V and 4 bases at J; junction bases unmatched: 9. The CDR3 totals 16 residues. CDR1 is SNHLY, CDR2 FYNNEI, per germline. DNA for the CDR3: TGTGCCAGCAAGGAGAGACTAGCGGGAGTGTCAGATACGCAGTATTTT. As protein: CASKERLAGVSDTQYF.

This clonotype came up once. This chain links TRBV7-3 with TRBJ2-1; unclear D gene. The CDR3 sequence is 15 residues long. Trimming removed 4 bases at V and 4 bases at J, with 14 bases between. The germline V gene has CDR1 SGHTA and CDR2 FQGTGA. The CDR3 DNA sequence: TGTGCCAGCAGCTCAGTGGCCCAGAATTACAATGAGCAGTTCTTC. This sequence encodes CASSSVAQNYNEQFF.

At least ten counts were recorded for this clonotype. The rearrangement joins TRBV29-1 to TRBJ2-1, with TRBD1 matching 7 bases. The CDR3 contains 11 residues. CDR1 and CDR2 from the germline V gene are SQVTM and ANQGSEA. This CDR3 is CRGDSYNEQFF. CDR3 DNA: TGCAGGGGGGACAGCTACAATGAGCAGTTCTTC.

Ten or more counts support this clonotype. The rearrangement joins TRBV20-1 to TRBJ1-2; D gene unclear. The CDR3 loop spans 12 amino acids. The V and J ends lost 4 bases and 0 bases respectively, with 6 bases between them. CDR1 is DFQATT and CDR2 is SNEGSKA in the germline V gene (reference sequence). CDR3 bases: TGCAGTGCTACAAGAGCTAACTATGGCTACACCTTC. Translation gives CSATRANYGYTF.

Many counts were recorded for this clonotype. The V call is TRBV20-1, the J call TRBJ2-2; 7 nucleotides agree with TRBD1. The CDR3 spans 15 residues. Germline trimming cut 1 base from V and 2 bases from J; bases unmatched to any gene: 4. The germline V gene has CDR1 DFQATT and CDR2 SNEGSKA (reference sequence). CDR3 sequence: CSARAGDRNTGELFF. CDR3 bases: TGCAGTGCTAGAGCTGGGGACAGAAACACCGGGGAGCTGTTTTTT.

This chain connects TRBV12-3 or TRBV12-4 to TRBJ2-7; 9 bases line up with TRBD2. The CDR3 contains 14 residues. V was clipped by 4 bases and J by 7 bases; unmatched bases: 8. The CDR3 sequence is CASSSLAGLGEQYF. CDR3 bases: TGTGCCAGCAGTTCCCTAGCGGGACTGGGGGAGCAGTACTTC.

This clonotype was seen many times. This chain uses TRBV5-6 with TRBJ2-5, with 8 bases aligning to TRBD1. The CDR3 has 15 amino acids. Germline V gene sequence: CDR1 SGHDT, CDR2 YYEEEE. With 0 bases clipped from V and 5 bases from J, the junction kept 6 bases outside the gene matches. CDR3 in DNA: TGTGCCAGCAGCTTGGTGACAGGGGCAGGGGAGACCCAGTACTTC. This gives the protein CASSLVTGAGETQYF.

The CDR3 DNA sequence: TGCAGTGCTAGAGATTCCGCCCAGACATCAAGGGGGAAACTGTTTTTT. Translation: CSARDSAQTSRGKLFF. The rearrangement uses TRBV20-1 and TRBJ1-4; D may be TRBD1 (6 bases). Germline lookup yields CDR1 DFQATT and CDR2 SNEGSKA (reference sequence). This CDR3 is 16 amino acids long. V dropped 0 bases and J dropped 11 bases, with 22 bases sitting between them.

J is TRBJ1-4 and V is TRBV4-2, with D tentatively TRBD1 (5 bases). CDR3 length equals 16 residues. CDR1 and CDR2 (germline): LGHNA, YNFKEQ. V shed 0 bases and J shed 4 bases, with 12 bases lying between them. In DNA, the CDR3 is TGTGCCAGCAGCCAAGAGGTCATGGGGGTTAATGAAAAACTGTTTTTT. Its translation: CASSQEVMGVNEKLFF.

This clonotype was counted at least ten times. The rearrangement uses TRBV29-1 and TRBJ2-3; no definite D call. The CDR3 sequence is 12 residues long. The germline V gene encodes CDR1 SQVTM and CDR2 ANQGSEA. The V end was cut by 4 bases, the J end by 3 bases, with 8 bases between. CDR3 residues: CSVAAGTDTQYF. The DNA of the CDR3 is TGCAGCGTTGCCGCAGGAACAGATACGCAGTATTTT.

This clonotype was seen ten or more times. The V and J genes are TRBV5-1 and TRBJ1-4; D is perhaps TRBD1 (5 bases). Germline CDR1 SGHRS, CDR2 YFSETQ. The ends were cut back, 8 bases at V and 7 bases at J, with 18 bases in the middle. The CDR3 runs 14 residues. The CDR3 reads CASSPGTSREKLFF. DNA for the CDR3: TGCGCCAGTAGCCCCGGGACTAGTCGTGAAAAACTGTTTTTT.

This clonotype was detected ten times or more. V and J are TRBV5-1 and TRBJ1-2; the D gene is possibly TRBD1 (6 bases). Trimming shortened V by 0 bases and J by 7 bases, and 13 bases separated the two germline ends. There are 14 residues in the CDR3. Germline-derived CDR1 and CDR2 are SGHRS and YFSETQ. This chain's CDR3 is CASSLGGQNSGYTF. In nucleotides, the CDR3 is TGCGCCAGCAGCTTGGGGGGGCAAAATAGTGGCTACACCTTC.

In this sample, this clonotype turned up many times. The J gene is TRBJ2-7, the V gene TRBV7-8; D may match TRBD1 or TRBD2 (5 bases each). Germline-derived CDR1 and CDR2 are SGHVS and FQNEAQ. The CDR3 contains 12 residues. V gave up 6 bases and J gave up 4 bases, with 10 bases separating them. CDR3 DNA: TGTGCCAGCAGACTAGGGGCTTACGAGCAGTACTTC. Amino acids: CASRLGAYEQYF.